The source of this T cell receptor beta chain is a study of regulatory T cells in long-lasting Graves disease. The time point: persistent/refractory GD, antithyroid drugs over 5 years with positive TRAb. After RNA was extracted from PBMCs, the TCR library was made from it. EDTA tubes collected roughly 10 milliliters of peripheral blood. The germline CDR1 and CDR2 sequences are DFQATT and SNEGSKA (reference sequence). The CDR3 covers 17 residues. V trimming: 0 bases; J trimming: 3 bases; junction bases outside the gene matches: 10. Both iRepertoire HTBI primers and Arm-PCR of CDR3 regions were used to build the TCR beta libraries. MiXCR was run by TCRdb on the multiplex PCR reads, yielding one entry per CDR3 protein. The data show approximately 380,000 distinct CDR3 sequences, less than 25% seen once.

This clonotype was obtained from a female donor with Graves disease. This sample comprised peripheral blood mononuclear cells (PBMCs), obtained when the disease was refractory, from a patient treated with antithyroid drugs. The chain recombines TRBV20-1 with TRBJ2-7; 11 bases fit TRBD2. The CDR3 here is CSARDRTSGSSGYEQYF. Here the CDR3 DNA reads TGCAGTGCTAGAGACCGGACTAGCGGGTCCTCAGGCTACGAGCAGTACTTC.